Here is one T cell receptor (beta chain) with its context. Its target is not known. The method was immunoSEQ multiplex PCR; TCRdb's version includes in-frame clones alone and lacks a portion of them. The table has under 95,000 clones, 75% to 90% seen once. The data are from a study of T cell responses to AZD1222 COVID-19 vaccine. Study outcomes and limitations: The donors showed a predominance of white British ancestry and of females, with possible underestimation of clonal diversity. Mapped onto spike, vaccine-associated CD4 TCRs spanned it and were dominant at 160-218 and 743-854.

The CDR3 loop spans 13 amino acids. Germline lookup yields CDR1 SGHTA and CDR2 FQGTGA. V shed 3 bases and J shed 6 bases, with 10 bases lying between them. The source is an adult who received the AZD1222 COVID-19 vaccine. Sequencing used peripheral blood, obtained 28 days after the second AZD1222 dose. J is TRBJ2-3 and V is TRBV7-3; TRBD1 might be the D (6 bases). The CDR3 here is CASSFTGPDTQYF. The CDR3 DNA sequence: TGTGCCAGCAGCTTTACAGGGCCCGATACGCAGTATTTT.